This entry lists 21 T cell receptor beta chains sequenced from one sample in a study of CXCR3-negative and CXCR3-positive naive CD8 T cells (dated 2019 in TCRdb). Their antigens remain unidentified. Sequenced on a NextSeq 550. The Human TCR Profiling Kit (MiLaboratory) was used to prepare UMI-labeled 5' RACE TRB cDNA libraries. Each entry corresponds to one CDR3 protein sequence from reads that TCRdb reprocessed, and DNA is not given. This sample's records show approximately 100,000 distinct CDR3 sequences. The ten largest clones take up 0.35% to 0.4% of the sample. Study-wide findings and limitations: TRB CDR3s from CXCR3-positive naive cells showed higher hydrophobicity (lower Kidera factor 4), lower energy, and higher strength and volume indices than CXCR3-negative naive cells.

The specimen sequenced was naive CXCR3+ CD8+ T cells from blood. In light of the paper, this sample's cell subset or site label describes: CD45RO-CCR7+CD27+CD95- naive CD8+ T cells expressing CXCR3 (TNR3+). All receptors derive from a human donor in good health. Some clones in this sample may be carry-over from other donors' samples.

The chain recombines TRBV29-1 with TRBJ2-7; TCRdb proposes TRBD1, but this gene call is untestable without DNA. The germline CDR1 and CDR2 sequences are SQVTM and ANQGSEA. The CDR3 runs to 14 residues. CDR3 loop: CSVEEAGGGYEQYF.

This chain joins TRBV27 and TRBJ1-1; TCRdb outputs TRBD1, but without DNA this stays unchecked. CDR1 and CDR2 (germline): MNHEY, SMNVEV (reference sequence). The CDR3 has 15 residues. The CDR3 region is CASRLGGLVTTEAFF.

V is TRBV5-1 and J is TRBJ2-1. The CDR3 extends over 14 amino acids. Germline CDR1 SGHRS, CDR2 YFSETQ. The CDR3 spells CASSPLPGTDEQFF.

The chain joins TRBV4-1 to TRBJ2-3. Germline V gives CDR1 MGHRA, CDR2 YSYEKL. This CDR3 has 15 residues. The CDR3 spells CASSPNGASGDTQYF.

The rearrangement uses TRBV29-1 and TRBJ2-7; TCRdb lists TRBD2, though no DNA is available to test this call. This CDR3 region has 16 residues. CDR1 is SQVTM and CDR2 is ANQGSEA in the germline V gene. The CDR3 loop reads CSVAGTSVSSSYEQYF.

The V call is TRBV4-1, the J call TRBJ2-4; the D gene TCRdb calls, TRBD1, cannot be checked with no DNA. CDR1 is MGHRA, CDR2 YSYEKL, per germline. CDR3 length: 17 amino acids. The chain's CDR3 is CASSQDPGGLAKNIQYF.

V usage is TRBV20-1 and J usage is TRBJ1-1; TCRdb selects TRBD1, and the lack of DNA leaves this call unchecked. This CDR3 spans 13 amino acids. CDR1 is DFQATT and CDR2 is SNEGSKA in the germline V gene (reference sequence). CDR3 loop: CSAIDRPGIEAFF.

The chain uses TRBV11-2 and TRBJ2-1; TCRdb outputs TRBD1, but without DNA this stays unchecked. CDR1 is SGHAT, CDR2 FQNNGV, per germline. CDR3 length: 14 amino acids. The CDR3 sequence: CASVSFGGLSEQFF. The variable domain in full, with the rest retrieved from reference TRBV11-2 and TRBJ2-1, is EAGVAQSPRYKIIEKRQSVAFWCNPISGHATLYWYQQILGQGPKLLIQFQNNGVVDDSQLPKDRFSAERLKGVDSTLKIQPAKLEDSAVYLCASVSFGGLSEQFFGPGTRLTVL.

The chain recombines TRBV5-6 with TRBJ1-2; there is no DNA to check the TCRdb D call of TRBD1. CDR3 size: 14 residues. Germline values: CDR1 SGHDT, CDR2 YYEEEE. The CDR3 loop is CASRFRDRVYGYTF.

This chain uses TRBV9 with TRBJ2-3; TCRdb calls TRBD2, which cannot be checked without DNA. CDR3 size: 15 residues. Germline CDR1 SGDLS, CDR2 YYNGEE. The CDR3 is CASILPAGSTDTQYF. Together with reference TRBV9 and TRBJ2-3, the CDR3 gives the full variable domain: DSGVTQTPKHLITATGQRVTLRCSPRSGDLSVYWYQQSLDQGLQFLIQYYNGEERAKGNILERFSAQQFPDLHSELNLSSLELGDSALYFCASILPAGSTDTQYFGPGTRLTVL.

The gene calls are TRBV5-6 and TRBJ1-1; TCRdb's D gene call, TRBD1, goes unchecked for lack of DNA. The length of the CDR3 is 15 residues. CDR1 is SGHDT, CDR2 YYEEEE, per germline. The CDR3 protein is CASSFPQGRGTEAFF.

The V and J genes are TRBV12-5 and TRBJ2-3. Germline CDR1 is LGHNT and CDR2 is FRNRAP. The CDR3 covers 14 residues. The CDR3 loop is CASGLVHSADTQYF. Full variable domain (rest looked up from reference TRBV12-5 and TRBJ2-3): DARVTQTPRHKVTEMGQEVTMRCQPILGHNTVFWYRQTMMQGLELLAYFRNRAPLDDSGMPKDRFSAEMPDATLATLKIQPSEPRDSAVYFCASGLVHSADTQYFGPGTRLTVL.

The CDR3 sequence is CASSLSAVDTGELFF. The genes are TRBV12-3 or TRBV12-4 and TRBJ2-2; TCRdb indicates TRBD2, and absent DNA this call remains unverified. This CDR3 spans 15 amino acids.

The gene calls are TRBV6-2 or TRBV6-3 and TRBJ2-1; TCRdb indicates TRBD1, and absent DNA this call remains unverified. Germline V gene sequence: CDR1 MNHEY, CDR2 SVGEGT. The CDR3 is 14 amino acids. CDR3 sequence: CASSPRENYNEQFF.

The chain has TRBV6-2 or TRBV6-3 and TRBJ1-5; as DNA is missing, the TRBD1 call by TCRdb cannot be tested. This CDR3 has 17 residues. Germline CDR1 is MNHEY and CDR2 is SVGEGT. CDR3 protein: CASSETRGAGLNQPQHF.

The rearrangement uses TRBV6-1 and TRBJ2-7; the TCRdb call, TRBD2, lacks DNA for checking. The CDR3 runs to 12 residues. Per the germline V gene, CDR1 is MNHNS and CDR2 is SASEGT. CDR3 sequence reads: CASRTGGDEQYF.

The chain links TRBV7-9 to TRBJ2-7; as DNA is missing, the TRBD2 call by TCRdb cannot be tested. Germline CDR1 and CDR2: SEHNR and FQNEAQ (reference sequence). The CDR3 consists of 16 residues. The CDR3 sequence: CASSPPTSGSGHEQYF.

The chain carries TRBV4-3 and TRBJ2-1. Per germline, CDR1 LGHNA and CDR2 YSLEER. CDR3 length: 16 residues. The CDR3: CASSALRIGRYNEQFF.

J is TRBJ2-2 and V is TRBV7-8; the TCRdb D gene call, TRBD2, has no DNA to confirm it. The germline V gene encodes CDR1 SGHVS and CDR2 FQNEAQ. The CDR3 extends over 17 amino acids. The CDR3 here is CASSLIIKGCGTGELFF.

The chain's CDR3 is CSARAPGLVYEQYF. This chain connects TRBV20-1 to TRBJ2-7; TCRdb names TRBD2, which stays unverified in the absence of DNA. This CDR3 comprises 14 residues. Germline V gene sequence: CDR1 DFQATT, CDR2 SNEGSKA (reference sequence).

The chain has TRBV24-1 and TRBJ2-1. This CDR3 has 13 residues. Germline CDR1 and CDR2: KGHDR and SFDVKD. The CDR3 here is CATSEIGRGEQFF.